The T cell receptor (beta chain) described here comes from a study of cytomegalovirus exposure and HLA in healthy donors. Looking at the study overall: Both the approximately 130 validation repertoires and the roughly 700 first-cohort repertoires used the same platform, as reported by a later analysis.

V lost 4 bases, J lost 1 base, and 13 bases lay in between. This CDR3 is 16 amino acids long. Germline-derived CDR1 and CDR2 are MDHEN and SYDVKM. Assay: immunoSEQ multiplex PCR; the TCRdb copy retains only in-frame clones and omits some. The sample lists 55,000 to 75,000 clones, about 95% seen once, with around 1.2% in the top ten. From the roughly 120-subject validation cohort, which was separate from the approximately 670-subject first cohort, the donors were drawn. The V gene is TRBV28, the J gene TRBJ2-2, with D perhaps matching TRBD2 (7 bases). Sequenced material: PBMCs. This sequence was found in a woman aged 18-30 years in good health and CMV-seronegative. Written as DNA, the CDR3 is TGTGCCAGCAGTTCCTGGGGGGGGCAGAACACCGGGGAGCTGTTTTTT. Amino acid sequence: CASSSWGGQNTGELFF.